The rows below give T cell receptor beta chains drawn from one sample of a study of beta chain features in type 1 diabetes. Generated by immunoSEQ multiplex PCR, the TCRdb table keeps only in-frame clones and is missing some. Here the sample spans roughly 150,000 clones, roughly 8.1% being singletons. The source material was central memory CD4+ T cells from blood. Receptors originate from a man between 18 and 35 years old in good health. The CDR3 runs from the conserved cysteine through the conserved F or W. The order of the fields is V gene, clone size, D gene, J gene, CDR3 protein, CDR3 DNA. A D gene is named only where the DNA matches it firmly. Part of the rows lack a size; the others show once, few, many or a class for expanded clones.

TRBV7-2,.,.,TRBJ1-2,CASSSFMTARYGYTF,TGTGCCAGCAGCTCCTTTATGACAGCCCGATATGGCTACACCTTC
TRBV18,.,.,TRBJ1-3,CASSPPRGETGNTIYF,TGTGCCAGCTCACCACCCCGGGGGGAGACTGGAAACACCATATATTTT
TRBV29-1,few,.,TRBJ2-1,CSVAAQVRNEQFF,TGCAGCGTTGCGGCCCAGGTCAGGAATGAGCAGTTCTTC
TRBV7-9,many,TRBD2,TRBJ2-3,CASSLLAGSDTQYF,TGTGCCAGCAGCTTACTAGCGGGATCTGATACGCAGTATTTT
TRBV7-2,many,TRBD2,TRBJ2-3,CASSLTSGGPGTQYF,TGTGCCAGCAGCCTAACTAGCGGGGGGCCGGGCACGCAGTATTTT
TRBV9,.,TRBD1,TRBJ2-2,CASSGRDRGNLITGELFF,TGTGCCAGCAGCGGCCGGGACAGGGGAAATTTAATCACCGGGGAGCTGTTTTTT
TRBV7-3,.,.,TRBJ1-4,CASSLMAGEKLFF,TGTGCCAGCAGCTTAATGGCGGGAGAGAAACTGTTTTTT
TRBV5-1,.,TRBD1,TRBJ1-2,CASSLQDRESYTF,TGCGCCAGCAGCTTACAAGACAGGGAGAGCTACACTTTC
TRBV4-3,few,TRBD2,TRBJ2-3,CASSQAGLALLATQYF,TGCGCCAGCAGCCAAGCGGGACTAGCTCTCCTCGCTACGCAGTATTTT
TRBV7-9,.,.,TRBJ1-1,CASSLTEEAFF,TGTGCCAGCAGCTTAACAGAGGAAGCTTTCTTT
TRBV7-8,.,.,TRBJ2-1,CASSPNGVDLDNEQFF,TGTGCCAGCAGCCCCAATGGAGTAGACCTAGACAATGAGCAGTTCTTC
TRBV5-6,few,TRBD1,TRBJ2-2,CASRRTGGSGELFF,TGTGCCAGCCGGAGGACAGGGGGCAGCGGGGAGCTGTTTTTT
TRBV9,few,.,TRBJ1-2,CASSPGGEPLQTLYYGYTF,TGTGCCAGCAGCCCCGGAGGGGAACCCCTCCAAACTCTCTACTATGGCTACACCTTC
TRBV5-6,many,.,TRBJ2-4,CASSFLNRAGKNIQYF,TGTGCCAGCAGCTTTCTAAACAGGGCAGGCAAAAACATTCAGTACTTC
TRBV28,few,TRBD1,TRBJ2-7,CASSSRTGASYEQYF,TGTGCCAGCAGTTCGCGGACAGGGGCCTCCTACGAGCAGTACTTC
TRBV6-5,.,TRBD2,TRBJ2-3,CASSLAGGRTDTQYF,TGTGCCAGCAGTTTAGCGGGGGGGCGAACAGATACGCAGTATTTT
TRBV6-4,many,TRBD1,TRBJ2-7,CASRRKGTGGTYEQYF,TGTGCCAGCAGGAGGAAGGGGACAGGGGGAACTTACGAGCAGTACTTC
TRBV6-5,.,.,TRBJ2-1,CASSRALAGNEQFF,TGTGCCAGCAGTAGGGCATTGGCGGGGAATGAGCAGTTCTTC
TRBV14,few,TRBD2,TRBJ2-5,CASSQGATSGRLRETQYF,TGTGCCAGCAGCCAAGGGGCGACTAGCGGGAGACTAAGGGAGACCCAGTACTTC
TRBV5-1,few,TRBD1,TRBJ1-5,CASSLEGDRGQPQHF,TGCGCCAGCAGCTTGGAGGGCGACAGGGGACAGCCCCAGCATTTT
TRBV7-2,.,TRBD1,TRBJ1-2,CASSLAGTDYGYTF,TGTGCCAGCAGCTTGGCCGGGACAGACTATGGCTACACCTTC
TRBV29-1,many,.,TRBJ2-1,CSVVGLVMANEQFF,TGCAGCGTCGTAGGTCTAGTAATGGCTAATGAGCAGTTCTTC
TRBV23-1,few,.,TRBJ2-7,CASSQSGSGDPVHEQYF,TGCGCCAGCAGTCAATCTGGCTCCGGAGACCCGGTCCACGAGCAGTACTTC
TRBV7-9,few,.,TRBJ1-5,CASSGATGRNQPQHF,TGTGCCAGCAGCGGCGCAACAGGGCGCAATCAGCCCCAGCATTTT
TRBV4-2,few,.,TRBJ1-1,CASSQDTGIEAFF,TGTGCCAGCAGCCAAGATACGGGAATTGAAGCTTTCTTT
TRBV20-1,few,.,TRBJ2-3,CSASTTSVEYF,TGCAGTGCTAGTACCACCTCTGTAGAGTATTTT
TRBV5-6,few,.,TRBJ2-7,CASSTPMSRGSEQYF,TGTGCCAGCAGCACTCCGATGTCCCGTGGGAGCGAGCAGTACTTC
TRBV2,.,.,TRBJ1-1,CASSALSGNTEAFF,TGTGCCAGCAGTGCATTATCAGGGAACACTGAAGCTTTCTTT
TRBV10-3,few,.,TRBJ1-5,CAISESAEGGSNQPQHF,TGTGCCATCAGTGAGTCGGCGGAGGGTGGTAGCAATCAGCCCCAGCATTTT
TRBV28,few,.,TRBJ1-2,CASSLSSTNYGYTF,TGTGCCAGCAGTTTATCAAGCACTAACTATGGCTACACCTTC
TRBV7-2,few,TRBD1,TRBJ2-4,CASSLEGGQGLPRHF,TGTGCCAGCAGCTTGGAGGGGGGACAGGGGCTTCCGAGACACTTC
TRBV7-2,few,.,TRBJ1-2,CASSLSAANYGYTF,TGTGCCAGCAGCTTAAGCGCAGCTAACTATGGCTACACCTTC
TRBV7-2,few,.,TRBJ2-7,CASSQGLHSYEQYF,TGTGCCAGCAGCCAGGGACTGCACTCCTACGAGCAGTACTTC
TRBV7-7,few,TRBD2,TRBJ2-1,CASSTGLAGGNEQFF,TGTGCCAGCAGCACCGGACTAGCGGGGGGGAATGAGCAGTTCTTC
TRBV27,.,TRBD2,TRBJ2-3,CASSFRIAGGGDTQYF,TGTGCCAGCAGTTTTCGTATAGCGGGGGGAGGAGATACGCAGTATTTT
TRBV6-4,few,.,TRBJ2-1,CASSRGISSYNEQFF,TGTGCCAGCAGCCGGGGGATAAGCTCCTACAATGAGCAGTTCTTC
TRBV4-2,few,.,TRBJ1-2,CASSQDWAKGYTF,TGTGCCAGCAGCCAAGACTGGGCAAAAGGCTACACCTTC
TRBV7-2,.,.,TRBJ1-2,CASTIPGHNYGYTF,TGTGCCAGCACCATCCCGGGACACAACTATGGCTACACCTTC
TRBV4-3,few,TRBD1,TRBJ2-7,CASSQDDRGSEQYF,TGCGCCAGCAGCCAAGATGACAGGGGATCCGAGCAGTACTTC
TRBV18,many,.,TRBJ2-6,CASSPYSGQSSGANVLTF,TGTGCCAGCTCACCATATTCCGGACAGAGCTCTGGGGCCAACGTCCTGACTTTC
TRBV18,.,TRBD1,TRBJ2-5,CASSPDREETQYF,TGTGCCAGCTCACCGGACAGGGAAGAGACCCAGTACTTC
TRBV25-1,few,.,TRBJ2-7,CASSDPRRSSYEQYF,TGTGCCAGCAGTGACCCCCGGAGGAGCTCCTACGAGCAGTACTTC
TRBV6-5,.,TRBD2,TRBJ2-1,CASSYSGLAGVQQFF,TGTGCCAGCAGTTACTCGGGTTTAGCGGGAGTTCAGCAGTTCTTC
TRBV5-8,.,.,TRBJ2-3,CASSLSLGGTDTQYF,TGTGCCAGCAGCTTGTCTTTAGGGGGCACAGATACGCAGTATTTT
TRBV6-1,.,.,TRBJ2-5,CASSLAREVETQYF,TGTGCCAGCAGTTTAGCGAGGGAAGTAGAGACCCAGTACTTC
TRBV7-2,few,.,TRBJ2-2,CASSLTGTGELFF,TGTGCCAGCAGCTTGACTGGAACCGGGGAGCTGTTTTTT
TRBV4-2,few,.,TRBJ2-7,CASSPRLGPYEQYF,TGTGCCAGCAGCCCAAGACTAGGGCCCTACGAGCAGTACTTC
TRBV28,few,TRBD1,TRBJ2-7,CASSDAPGGVNYNPYEQYF,TGTGCCAGCAGCGACGCCCCAGGGGGCGTCAACTATAATCCCTACGAGCAGTACTTC
TRBV28,.,.,TRBJ1-2,CASSSIWGGKYGYTF,TGTGCCAGCAGTTCTATCTGGGGGGGGAAGTATGGCTACACCTTC
TRBV15,few,.,TRBJ1-2,CATSRDSYGYTF,TGTGCCACCAGCAGAGACAGCTATGGCTACACCTTC
TRBV27,few,.,TRBJ2-1,CASSRPQGRYAFF,TGTGCCAGCAGTAGACCCCAGGGGAGATATGCGTTCTTC
TRBV2,few,.,TRBJ2-5,CASSPRQSQETQYF,TGTGCCAGCAGTCCACGACAGTCCCAAGAGACCCAGTACTTC
TRBV2,few,.,TRBJ2-1,CASSELWGGPNEQFF,TGTGCCAGCAGTGAATTGTGGGGGGGCCCCAATGAGCAGTTCTTC
TRBV7-8,.,.,TRBJ1-1,CASSWRGGATEAFF,TGTGCCAGCAGCTGGCGCGGGGGGGCCACTGAAGCTTTCTTT